This T cell receptor beta chain was documented in a study of blood T cell repertoires in COVID-19. As processed by the authors: Cell counts per sample came from amplifying reference gene primers. Data came from immunoSEQ multiplex PCR; TCRdb stores just in-frame clones and leaves some out. The D gene and trimming were derived from the DNA, and the V and J assignments and clone size from that table. Found here are a few hundred thousand clones, 87% of them singletons; the top ten hold approximately 5.4%. Trimming removed 2 bases from V and 3 bases from J, with 4 bases in between. The CDR3 runs to 12 residues. The V gene's germline CDR1 is SQVTM and CDR2 ANQGSEA. This clone appeared once.

This TCR was recovered from a woman in her twenties or thirties who had recovered from COVID-19. Sequenced: PBMCs or T cells enriched from blood (not recorded which). This sequence joins TRBV29-1 and TRBJ2-2; D not certain. The chain's CDR3 is CSVEHYTGELFF. Written as DNA, the CDR3 is TGCAGCGTTGAACACTACACCGGGGAGCTGTTTTTT.